This TCR beta chain is drawn from a study of cytomegalovirus exposure and HLA in healthy donors. A word on this clone: At one end the junction does not follow the germline gene, possibly because of a read error. In the same sample, other DNA sequences code for this CDR3.

This PCR relied on a set of 60 Vbeta primers and 13 Jbeta primers. This table comes from immunoSEQ multiplex PCR, and its TCRdb copy is limited to in-frame clones, with some not included. The sample includes roughly 150,000 clones, roughly 80% of them seen just once. Looked up from germline, CDR1 is SGHAT and CDR2 is FQNNGV. The CDR3 is 15 residues long. This rearrangement joins TRBV11-2 to TRBJ2-1; 12 bases are a match to TRBD2. Sequencing was done on a sample of PBMCs. The sequence was obtained from a male donor in good health and CMV-seronegative. CDR3 nucleotide sequence: TGTGCCAGCAGCTGGACTAGCGGGGCCTACAACGAGCAGTTCTTC. Translation: CASSWTSGAYNEQFF.